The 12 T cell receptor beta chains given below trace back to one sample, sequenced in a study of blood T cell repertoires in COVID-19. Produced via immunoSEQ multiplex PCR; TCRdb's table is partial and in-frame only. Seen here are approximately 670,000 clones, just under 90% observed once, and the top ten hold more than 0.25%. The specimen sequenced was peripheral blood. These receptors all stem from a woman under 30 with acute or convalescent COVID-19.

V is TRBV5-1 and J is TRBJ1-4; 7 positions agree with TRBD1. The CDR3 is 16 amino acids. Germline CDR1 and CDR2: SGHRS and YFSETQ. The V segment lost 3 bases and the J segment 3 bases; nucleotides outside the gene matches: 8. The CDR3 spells CASSSYRGQANEKLFF. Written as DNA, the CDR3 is TGCGCCAGCAGCTCATACAGGGGCCAGGCTAATGAAAAACTGTTTTTT.

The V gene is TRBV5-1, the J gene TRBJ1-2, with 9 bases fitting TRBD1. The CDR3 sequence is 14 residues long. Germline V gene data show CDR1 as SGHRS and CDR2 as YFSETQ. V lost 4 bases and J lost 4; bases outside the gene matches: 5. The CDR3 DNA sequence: TGCGCCAGCAGCCCGGACAGGGGAAGCTATGGCTACACCTTC. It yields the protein CASSPDRGSYGYTF.

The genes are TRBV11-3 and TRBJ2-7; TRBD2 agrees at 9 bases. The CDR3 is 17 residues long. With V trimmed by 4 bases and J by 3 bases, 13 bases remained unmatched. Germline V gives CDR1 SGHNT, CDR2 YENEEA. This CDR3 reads CASSSSSGATPNYEQYF. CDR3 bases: TGTGCCAGCAGCTCGTCTAGCGGGGCCACACCTAACTACGAGCAGTACTTC.

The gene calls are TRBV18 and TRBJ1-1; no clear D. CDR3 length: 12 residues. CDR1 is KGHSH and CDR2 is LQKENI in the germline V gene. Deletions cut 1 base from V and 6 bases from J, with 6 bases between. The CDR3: CASSPLQPEAFF. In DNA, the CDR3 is TGTGCCAGCTCACCACTACAGCCTGAAGCTTTCTTT.

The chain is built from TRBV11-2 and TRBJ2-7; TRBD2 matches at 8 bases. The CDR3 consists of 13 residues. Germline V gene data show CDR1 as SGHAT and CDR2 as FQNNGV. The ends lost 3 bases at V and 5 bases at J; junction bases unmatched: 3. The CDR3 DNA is TGTGCCAGCAGCTTTACGGGGGGGAACGAGCAGTACTTC. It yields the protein CASSFTGGNEQYF.

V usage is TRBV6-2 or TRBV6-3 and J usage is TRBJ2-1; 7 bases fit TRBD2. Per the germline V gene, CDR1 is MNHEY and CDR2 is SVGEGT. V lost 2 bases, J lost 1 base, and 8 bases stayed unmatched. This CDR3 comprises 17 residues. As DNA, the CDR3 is TGTGCCAGCAGTTACACCCCTGGGGGGGGTTCCTACAATGAGCAGTTCTTC. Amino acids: CASSYTPGGGSYNEQFF.

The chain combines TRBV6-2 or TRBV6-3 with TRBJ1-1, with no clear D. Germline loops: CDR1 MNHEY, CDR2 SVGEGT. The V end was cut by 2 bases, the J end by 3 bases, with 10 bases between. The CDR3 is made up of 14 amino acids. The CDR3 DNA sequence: TGTGCCAGCAGTTACATGGGAGGATACACTGAAGCTTTCTTT. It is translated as CASSYMGGYTEAFF.

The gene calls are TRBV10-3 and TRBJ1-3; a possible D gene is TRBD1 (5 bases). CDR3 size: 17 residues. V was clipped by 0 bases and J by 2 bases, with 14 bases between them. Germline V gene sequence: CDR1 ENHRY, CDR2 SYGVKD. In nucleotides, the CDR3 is TGTGCCATCAGTGAGTCGAGGGAGGGACTTACTGGAAACACCATATATTTT. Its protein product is CAISESREGLTGNTIYF.

The CDR3 loop reads CASSHTGGASEAFF. DNA for the CDR3: TGTGCCAGCAGCCATACAGGGGGCGCGAGTGAAGCTTTCTTT. This chain uses TRBV5-4 with TRBJ1-1, with TRBD1 matching 9 bases. This CDR3 comprises 14 residues. Unmatched junction bases numbered 8, after V lost 4 bases and J lost 7 bases. Germline assignment: CDR1 SGHNT and CDR2 YYREEE (reference sequence). The full variable domain, completed using reference TRBV5-4 and TRBJ1-1, is ETGVTQSPTHLIKTRGQQVTLRCSSQSGHNTVSWYQQALGQGPQFIFQYYREEENGRGNFPPRFSGLQFPNYSSELNVNALELDDSALYLCASSHTGGASEAFFGQGTRLTVV.

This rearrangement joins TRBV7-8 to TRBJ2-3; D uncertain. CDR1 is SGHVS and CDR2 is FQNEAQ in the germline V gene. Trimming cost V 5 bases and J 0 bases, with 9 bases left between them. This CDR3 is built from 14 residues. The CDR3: CASSLAGSTDTQYF. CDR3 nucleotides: TGTGCCAGCAGCCTCGCCGGGAGCACAGATACGCAGTATTTT.

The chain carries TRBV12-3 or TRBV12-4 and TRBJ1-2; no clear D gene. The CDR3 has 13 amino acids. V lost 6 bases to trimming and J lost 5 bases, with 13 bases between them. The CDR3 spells CASSPTPRYGYTF. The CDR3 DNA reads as TGTGCCAGCAGCCCGACGCCGCGGTATGGCTACACCTTC.

The CDR3 loop is CASRTGTLNYGYTF. The CDR3 nucleotides read TGTGCCAGCAGGACCGGGACACTTAACTATGGCTACACCTTC. The chain carries TRBV6-5 and TRBJ1-2; D is perhaps TRBD1 (6 bases). The CDR3 sequence is 14 residues long. Germline lookup yields CDR1 MNHEY and CDR2 SVGAGI. V lost 6 bases and J lost 1, with 12 bases in between.